This T cell receptor (beta chain) was obtained from a study of blood T cells in healthy people across ages. At least 6 million PBMCs were isolated per sample. Sample-barcoded 5' priming and a J-beta primer mix drove a second PCR of about 7 to 11 cycles. TCRdb re-called the 5' RACE reads with MiXCR, one entry per CDR3 protein. The sample has about 1.6 million distinct CDR3 sequences, about 31% seen once. Findings and limits, study-wide: A strong correlation was seen between TCR beta diversity and naive T cell percentage.

Germline CDR1 and CDR2: SEHNR and FQNEAQ (reference sequence). This CDR3 is built from 15 residues. V was cut by 5 bases and J by 3 bases, with 13 bases left in between. About this clonotype: Its matching antigen is unknown.

This sequence originates from a woman aged 25-40 years in good health. Sample: blood. J is TRBJ1-4 and V is TRBV7-9; TRBD1 might be the D (5 bases). The CDR3 spells CASSQTGFPNEKLFF. CDR3 DNA sequence: TGTGCCAGCAGCCAAACAGGATTTCCTAATGAAAAACTGTTTTTT.